This T cell receptor beta chain was recovered during a study of cytomegalovirus exposure and HLA in healthy donors. Healthy bone marrow donors supplied every sample. This clone was counted once. The antigen remains undetermined. This CDR3 comprises 14 residues. CDR1 is MDHEN and CDR2 is SYDVKM in the germline V gene. V lost 8 bases, J lost 5 bases, and 12 bases stayed unmatched. The PCR contained 60 Vbeta and 13 Jbeta primers. Some clones are missing from TCRdb's copy, which holds only in-frame ones; the method was immunoSEQ multiplex PCR. The table has 300,000 or so clones, almost 85% seen once. Overall study findings and caveats: Productive status was seen about 90% or about 30% of the time for most TCR beta V segments in an earlier analysis. In a later analysis, V- and J-gene trimming of beta chains associated with a DCLRE1C missense variant, replicated independently.

This sequence joins TRBV28 and TRBJ2-7, with TRBD2 matching over 7 bases. The clonotype originates from a woman between 40 and 50 years old in good health and CMV-seropositive. The sequencing input was PBMCs. CDR3 DNA sequence: TGTGCCAGCCAGGAGGGGAGGGTTTTCCACGAGCAGTACTTC. This codes for CASQEGRVFHEQYF. Together with reference TRBV28 and TRBJ2-7, the CDR3 gives the full variable domain: DVKVTQSSRYLVKRTGEKVFLECVQDMDHENMFWYRQDPGLGLRLIYFSYDVKMKEKGDIPEGYSVSREKKERFSLILESASTNQTSMYLCASQEGRVFHEQYFGPGTRLTVT.